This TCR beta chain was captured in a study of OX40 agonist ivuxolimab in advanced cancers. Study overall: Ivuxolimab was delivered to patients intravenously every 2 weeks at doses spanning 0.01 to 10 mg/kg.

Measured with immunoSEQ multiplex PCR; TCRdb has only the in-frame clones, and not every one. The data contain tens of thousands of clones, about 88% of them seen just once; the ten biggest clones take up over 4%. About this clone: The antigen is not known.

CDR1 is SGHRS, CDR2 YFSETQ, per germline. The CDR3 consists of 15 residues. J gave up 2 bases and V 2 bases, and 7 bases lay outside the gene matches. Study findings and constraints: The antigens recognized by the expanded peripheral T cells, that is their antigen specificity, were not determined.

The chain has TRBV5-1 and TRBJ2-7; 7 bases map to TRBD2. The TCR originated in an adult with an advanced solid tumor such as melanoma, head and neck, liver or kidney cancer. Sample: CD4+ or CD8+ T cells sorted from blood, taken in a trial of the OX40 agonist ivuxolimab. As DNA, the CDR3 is TGCGCCAGCAGCTTTGGGCTAGCGGCTACCTACGAGCAGTACTTC. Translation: CASSFGLAATYEQYF.